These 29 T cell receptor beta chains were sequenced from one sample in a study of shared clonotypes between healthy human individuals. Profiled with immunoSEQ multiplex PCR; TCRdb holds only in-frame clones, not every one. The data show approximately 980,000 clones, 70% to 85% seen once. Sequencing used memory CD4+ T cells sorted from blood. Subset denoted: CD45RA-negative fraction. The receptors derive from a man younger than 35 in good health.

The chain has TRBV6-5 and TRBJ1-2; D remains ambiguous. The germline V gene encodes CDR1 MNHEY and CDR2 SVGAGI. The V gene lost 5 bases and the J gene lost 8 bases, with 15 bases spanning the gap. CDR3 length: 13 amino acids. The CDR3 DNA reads TGTGCCAGCAGTACTTCCCCCTCGAGGGGCTACACCTTC. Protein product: CASSTSPSRGYTF.

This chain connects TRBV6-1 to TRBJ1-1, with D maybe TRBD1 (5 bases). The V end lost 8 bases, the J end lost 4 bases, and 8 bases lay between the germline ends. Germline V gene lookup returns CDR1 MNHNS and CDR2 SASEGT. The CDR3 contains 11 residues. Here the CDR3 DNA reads TGTGCCAGCCAGGGTTTCACTGAAGCTTTCTTT. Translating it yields CASQGFTEAFF.

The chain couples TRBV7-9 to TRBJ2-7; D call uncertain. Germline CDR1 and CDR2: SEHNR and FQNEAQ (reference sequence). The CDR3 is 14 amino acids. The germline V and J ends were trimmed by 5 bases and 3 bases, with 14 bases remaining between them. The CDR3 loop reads CASSPPWGGYEQYF. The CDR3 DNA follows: TGTGCCAGCAGCCCCCCTTGGGGTGGCTACGAGCAGTACTTC.

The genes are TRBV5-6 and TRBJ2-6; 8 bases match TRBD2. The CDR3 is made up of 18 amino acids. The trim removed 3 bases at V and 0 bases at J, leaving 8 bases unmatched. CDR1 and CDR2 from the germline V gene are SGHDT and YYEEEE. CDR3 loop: CASSSPRGGTSGANVLTF. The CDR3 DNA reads TGTGCCAGCAGCTCCCCCCGCGGGGGGACCTCTGGGGCCAACGTCCTGACTTTC.

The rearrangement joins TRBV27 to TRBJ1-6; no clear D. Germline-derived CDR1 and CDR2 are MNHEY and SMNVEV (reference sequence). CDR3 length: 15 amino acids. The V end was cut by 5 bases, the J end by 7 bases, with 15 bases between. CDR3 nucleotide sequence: TGTGCCAGCAGTCCTTACCGGGATTCAAATTCACCCCTCCACTTT. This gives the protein CASSPYRDSNSPLHF.

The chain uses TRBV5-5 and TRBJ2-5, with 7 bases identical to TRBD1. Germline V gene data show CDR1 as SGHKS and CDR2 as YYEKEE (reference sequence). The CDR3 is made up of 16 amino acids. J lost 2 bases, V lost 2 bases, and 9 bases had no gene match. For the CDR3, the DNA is TGTGCCAGCAGCTTCGGACAGGCCGTACGGCAAGAGACCCAGTACTTC. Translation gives CASSFGQAVRQETQYF.

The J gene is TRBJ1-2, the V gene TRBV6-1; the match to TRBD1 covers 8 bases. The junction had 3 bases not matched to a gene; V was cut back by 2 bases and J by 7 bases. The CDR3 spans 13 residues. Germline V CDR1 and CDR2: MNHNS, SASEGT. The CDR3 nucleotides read TGTGCCAGCAGTGAACGACAGGGGTTTGGCTACACCTTC. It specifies CASSERQGFGYTF.

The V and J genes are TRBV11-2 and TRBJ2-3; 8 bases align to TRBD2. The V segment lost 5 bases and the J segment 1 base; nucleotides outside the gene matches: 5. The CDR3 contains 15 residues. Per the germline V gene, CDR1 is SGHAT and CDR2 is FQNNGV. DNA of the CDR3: TGTGCCAGCAGCCCTTGGCGGGAGGGCACAGATACGCAGTATTTT. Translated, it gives CASSPWREGTDTQYF.

CDR3 DNA: TGTGCCAGCAGCTTGGGACAGGGAACGCCCCAGCATTTT. It encodes CASSLGQGTPQHF. The chain carries TRBV5-4 and TRBJ1-5, with TRBD1 identical over 7 bases. Looked up from germline, CDR1 is SGHNT and CDR2 is YYREEE (reference sequence). The CDR3 covers 13 residues. V was clipped by 0 bases and J by 9 bases; unmatched bases: 3.

The CDR3 loop reads CASSKREGRTGELFF. The CDR3 DNA reads TGTGCCAGCAGTAAGCGGGAGGGGAGGACGGGGGAGCTGTTTTTT. The J gene is TRBJ2-2, the V gene TRBV6-5; TRBD2 matches at 10 bases. CDR1 and CDR2 (germline): MNHEY, SVGAGI. Unmatched junction bases numbered 8, after V lost 5 bases and J lost 8 bases. The CDR3 spans 15 residues.

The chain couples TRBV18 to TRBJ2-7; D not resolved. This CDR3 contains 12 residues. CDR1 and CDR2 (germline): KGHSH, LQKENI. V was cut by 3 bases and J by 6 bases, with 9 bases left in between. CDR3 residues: CASSPPSSEQYF. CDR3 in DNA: TGTGCCAGCTCACCCCCGAGTTCCGAGCAGTACTTC.

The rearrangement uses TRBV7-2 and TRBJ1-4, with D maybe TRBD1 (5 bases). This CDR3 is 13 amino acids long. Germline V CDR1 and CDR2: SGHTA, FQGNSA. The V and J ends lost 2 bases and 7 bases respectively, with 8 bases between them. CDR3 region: CASSLRQTEKLFF. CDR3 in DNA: TGTGCCAGCAGCTTAAGACAGACTGAAAAACTGTTTTTT.

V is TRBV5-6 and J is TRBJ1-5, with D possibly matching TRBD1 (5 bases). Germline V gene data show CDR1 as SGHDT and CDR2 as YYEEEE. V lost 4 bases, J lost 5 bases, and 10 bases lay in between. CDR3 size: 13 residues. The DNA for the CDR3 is TGTGCCAGCAGCCTGTGGGGGGATCAGCCCCAGCATTTT. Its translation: CASSLWGDQPQHF.

CDR3 bases: TGTGCCATCAGTGACTTCAGGACTAACTATGGCTACACCTTC. The encoded protein is CAISDFRTNYGYTF. The chain links TRBV10-3 to TRBJ1-2; no clear D gene. V lost 3 bases to trimming and J lost 0 bases, with 8 bases between them. Looked up from germline, CDR1 is ENHRY and CDR2 is SYGVKD. The length of the CDR3 is 14 residues.

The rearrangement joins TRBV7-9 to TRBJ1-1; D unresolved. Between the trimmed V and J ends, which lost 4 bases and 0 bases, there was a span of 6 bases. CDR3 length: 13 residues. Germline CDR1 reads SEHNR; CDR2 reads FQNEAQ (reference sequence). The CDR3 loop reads CASSSSMNTEAFF. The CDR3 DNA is TGTGCCAGCAGCTCTTCCATGAACACTGAAGCTTTCTTT.

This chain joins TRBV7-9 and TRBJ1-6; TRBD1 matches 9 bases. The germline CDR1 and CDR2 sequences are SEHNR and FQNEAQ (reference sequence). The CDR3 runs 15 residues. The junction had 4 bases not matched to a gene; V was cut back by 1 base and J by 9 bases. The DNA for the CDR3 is TGTGCCAGCAGCTTAGGGTTGGACAGGGGTTCACCCCTCCACTTT. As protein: CASSLGLDRGSPLHF.

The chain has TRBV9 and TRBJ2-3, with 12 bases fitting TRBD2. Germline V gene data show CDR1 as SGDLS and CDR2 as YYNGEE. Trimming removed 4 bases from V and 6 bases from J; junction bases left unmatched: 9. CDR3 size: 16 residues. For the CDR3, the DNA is TGTGCCAGCAGCAAAAGGACTAGCGGGGCCTCGGATACGCAGTATTTT. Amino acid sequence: CASSKRTSGASDTQYF.

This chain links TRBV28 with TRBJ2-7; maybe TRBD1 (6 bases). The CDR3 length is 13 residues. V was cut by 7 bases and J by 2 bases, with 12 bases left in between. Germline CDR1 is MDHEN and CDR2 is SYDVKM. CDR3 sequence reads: CASNGDKPYEQYF. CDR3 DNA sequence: TGTGCCAGCAATGGGGACAAACCCTACGAGCAGTACTTC.

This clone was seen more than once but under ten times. The CDR3 reads CASSVANEKLFF. The CDR3 DNA sequence: TGTGCCAGCAGCGTAGCTAATGAAAAACTGTTTTTT. The chain joins TRBV9 to TRBJ1-4; no clear D. This CDR3 comprises 12 residues. The V and J ends lost 0 bases and 3 bases respectively, with 0 bases between them. Germline assignment: CDR1 SGDLS and CDR2 YYNGEE.

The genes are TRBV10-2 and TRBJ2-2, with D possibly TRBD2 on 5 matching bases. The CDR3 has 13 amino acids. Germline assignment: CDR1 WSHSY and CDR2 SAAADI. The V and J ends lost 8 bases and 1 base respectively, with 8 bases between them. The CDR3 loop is CASLAVNTGELFF. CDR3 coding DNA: TGCGCCAGCCTAGCAGTGAACACCGGGGAGCTGTTTTTT.

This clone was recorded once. CDR3 coding DNA: TGCGCCAGCAGCTTGGCTAGCGGGGGGGTCAAGACCTACGAGCAGTACTTC. Amino acid sequence: CASSLASGGVKTYEQYF. The chain has TRBV5-1 and TRBJ2-5, with 12 bases matching TRBD2. With the DNA end fitting TRBJ2-7 better, the J assignment may be wrong. The CDR3 loop spans 17 amino acids. Per the germline V gene, CDR1 is SGHRS and CDR2 is YFSETQ.

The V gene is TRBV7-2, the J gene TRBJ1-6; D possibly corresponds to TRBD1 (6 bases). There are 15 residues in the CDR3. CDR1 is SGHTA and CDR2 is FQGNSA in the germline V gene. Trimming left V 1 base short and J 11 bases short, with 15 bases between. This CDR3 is CASSLGGGLKPPLHF. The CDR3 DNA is TGTGCCAGCAGCTTAGGTGGGGGGCTAAAGCCACCCCTCCACTTT.

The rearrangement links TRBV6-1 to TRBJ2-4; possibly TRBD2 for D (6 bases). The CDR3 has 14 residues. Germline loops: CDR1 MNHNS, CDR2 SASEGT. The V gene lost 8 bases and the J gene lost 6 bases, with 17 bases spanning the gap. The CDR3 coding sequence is TGTGCCAGCTTTGACCCCCTCGGGGGAAACATTCAGTACTTC. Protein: CASFDPLGGNIQYF.

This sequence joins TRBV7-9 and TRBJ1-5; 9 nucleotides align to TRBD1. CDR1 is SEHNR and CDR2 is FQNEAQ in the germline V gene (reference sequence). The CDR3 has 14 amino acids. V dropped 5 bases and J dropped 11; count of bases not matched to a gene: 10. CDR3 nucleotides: TGTGCCAGCAGCCTACGGACAGGGGAGTTAGCCCAGCATTTT. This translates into CASSLRTGELAQHF.

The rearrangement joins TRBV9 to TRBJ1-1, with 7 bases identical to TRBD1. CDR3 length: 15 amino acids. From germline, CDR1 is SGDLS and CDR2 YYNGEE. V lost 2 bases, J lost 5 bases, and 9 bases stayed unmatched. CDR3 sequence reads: CASSVLGGGGTEAFF. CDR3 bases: TGTGCCAGCAGCGTGCTAGGGGGCGGTGGGACTGAAGCTTTCTTT.

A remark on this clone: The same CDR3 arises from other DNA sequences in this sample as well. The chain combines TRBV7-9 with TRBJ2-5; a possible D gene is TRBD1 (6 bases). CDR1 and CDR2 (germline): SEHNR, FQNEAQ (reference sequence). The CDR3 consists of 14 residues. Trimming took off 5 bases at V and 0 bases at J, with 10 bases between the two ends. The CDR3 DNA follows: TGTGCCAGCAGCCTTTACAGGGACCAAGAGACCCAGTACTTC. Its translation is CASSLYRDQETQYF.

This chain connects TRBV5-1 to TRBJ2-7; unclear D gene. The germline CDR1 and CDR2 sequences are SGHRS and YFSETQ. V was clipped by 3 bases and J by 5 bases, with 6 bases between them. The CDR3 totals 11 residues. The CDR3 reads CASSCYHEQYF. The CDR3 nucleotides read TGCGCCAGCAGCTGTTACCACGAGCAGTACTTC.

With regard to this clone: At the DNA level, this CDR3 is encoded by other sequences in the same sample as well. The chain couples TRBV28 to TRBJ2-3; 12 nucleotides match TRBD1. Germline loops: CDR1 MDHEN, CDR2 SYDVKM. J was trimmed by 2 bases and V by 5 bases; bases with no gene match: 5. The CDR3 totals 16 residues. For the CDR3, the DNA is TGTGCCAGCAGTCCCCCGGGACAGGGGGCCACAGATACGCAGTATTTT. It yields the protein CASSPPGQGATDTQYF.

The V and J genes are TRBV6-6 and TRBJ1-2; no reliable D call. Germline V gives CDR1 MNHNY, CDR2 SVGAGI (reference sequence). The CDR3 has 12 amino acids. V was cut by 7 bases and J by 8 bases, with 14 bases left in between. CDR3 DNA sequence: TGTGCCAGCACCCCGGACGCGAGAGGCTACACCTTC. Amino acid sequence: CASTPDARGYTF.